This paragraph covers one T cell receptor (beta chain) sequence. These data are taken from a study of blood T cell repertoires in COVID-19. Overall study context: COVID-19 samples, acute and convalescent, were from the United States, Italy and Spain.

Losses at the gene ends were 7 bases for V and 4 bases for J; bases not matched to a gene: 11. The CDR3 runs to 15 residues. The germline gives CDR1 MNHNY, CDR2 SVGAGI (reference sequence). As processed by the authors: Nucleated cell counts were estimated from reference gene primer amplification. The protocol was immunoSEQ multiplex PCR, while the TCRdb copy is restricted to in-frame clones and leaves out a portion. V, J and clone size are those of that table, while D and trimming were read from the DNA. Among 200,000 to 250,000 clones listed, about nine tenths were seen once. Source material: PBMCs or T cells enriched from blood (not recorded which). This clonotype was obtained from a man between 18 and 35 years old with acute COVID-19. The chain uses TRBV6-6 and TRBJ2-7, with TRBD1 matching over 9 bases. As DNA, the CDR3 is TGTGCCAGCACCTCCAGGCGGGACAGGGATTACGAGCAGTACTTC. Amino acid sequence: CASTSRRDRDYEQYF.